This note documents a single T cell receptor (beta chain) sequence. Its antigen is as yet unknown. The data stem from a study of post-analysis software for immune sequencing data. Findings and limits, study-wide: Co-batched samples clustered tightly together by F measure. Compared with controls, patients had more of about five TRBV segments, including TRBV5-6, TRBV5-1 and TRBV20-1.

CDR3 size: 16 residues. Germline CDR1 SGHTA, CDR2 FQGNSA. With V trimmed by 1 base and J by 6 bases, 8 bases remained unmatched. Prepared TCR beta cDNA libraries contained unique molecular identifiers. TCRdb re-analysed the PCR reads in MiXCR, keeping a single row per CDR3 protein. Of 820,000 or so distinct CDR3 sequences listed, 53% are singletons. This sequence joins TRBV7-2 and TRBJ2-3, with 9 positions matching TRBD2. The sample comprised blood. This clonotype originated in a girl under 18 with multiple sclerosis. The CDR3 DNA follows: TGTGCCAGCAGCTTAGGCGCGGGAGGGTTTCTTGATACGCAGTATTTT. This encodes CASSLGAGGFLDTQYF.